This TCR beta chain was sequenced in a study of shared clonotypes between healthy human individuals. For the study at large: Contributing individuals were a couple of females and three males aged 18 to 49.

TCRdb keeps only in-frame clones here, not all; method: immunoSEQ multiplex PCR. This table has 650,000 to 800,000 clones, 55% to 80% appearing once. The CDR3 consists of 15 residues. Germline V gene lookup returns CDR1 LGHNA and CDR2 YNFKEQ. The receptor comes from a woman aged 25 to 39 in good health. V gene TRBV4-2 combines with J gene TRBJ2-5, with 7 nucleotides matching TRBD2. The DNA matches TRBJ2-7 better at its end, which makes the J call doubtful. What was sequenced was memory CD4+ T cells sorted from blood. Sample subset: CD45RA-negative fraction. In DNA, the CDR3 is TGTGCCAGCAGCCAAGCGGGGACTATGGGGCTCGAGCAGTACTTC. This codes for CASSQAGTMGLEQYF.